The source of this T cell receptor (beta chain) is a study of T-cell reconstitution after alpha-beta-depleted transplantation in children. Using unique molecular identifiers, the investigators prepared the TCRbeta library. TCRdb reprocessed the PCR reads via MiXCR and lists one record per CDR3 protein. The sample includes hundreds of thousands of distinct CDR3 sequences, over 15% of them seen just once. After removal of 3 bases from V and 0 bases from J, the junction contained 4 bases not matched to a gene. The CDR3 sequence is 16 residues long. Germline V gene data show CDR1 as SEHNR and CDR2 as FQNEAQ (reference sequence). This clonotype was seen a handful of times.

The chain has TRBV7-9 and TRBJ1-3, with 8 nucleotides matching TRBD1. This TCR was recovered from a human donor who donated a stem cell graft to a child with acute myeloid leukemia. Source: PBMCs from the stem cell graft donor, taken from the stem cell graft. Written as DNA, the CDR3 is TGTGCCAGCAGCTTCACAGGGGGTAGCTCTGGAAACACCATATATTTT. It is translated as CASSFTGGSSGNTIYF.